This T cell receptor beta chain was observed in a study of T cell responses to AZD1222 COVID-19 vaccine. Across the study: Pooled together were second doses at about 4 or about 12 weeks.

Points on this clone: The antigen remains unidentified.

Study observations and caveats: The repertoires were collected only after the peak T cell response. Regions left unmutated in variants are reportedly the target of nearly half of spike-specific TCRs. Only a handful of people who got AZD1222 tested seropositive at baseline.

The junction had 6 bases not matched to a gene; V was cut back by 0 bases and J by 8 bases. The CDR3 totals 14 residues. CDR1 and CDR2 (germline): SQVTM, ANQGSEA. The protocol was immunoSEQ multiplex PCR, while the TCRdb copy is restricted to in-frame clones and leaves out a portion. In the table there are 150,000 to 200,000 clones, roughly 87% of which are singletons. V is TRBV29-1 and J is TRBJ1-4; 7 bases map to TRBD1. Sequenced here: peripheral blood, sampled on day 0 of AZD1222 vaccination. The receptor's source is an adult in good health. The CDR3 bases are TGCAGCGTTGAAGACTGGCAGGGGGAAGAAAAACTGTTTTTT. Protein sequence: CSVEDWQGEEKLFF.